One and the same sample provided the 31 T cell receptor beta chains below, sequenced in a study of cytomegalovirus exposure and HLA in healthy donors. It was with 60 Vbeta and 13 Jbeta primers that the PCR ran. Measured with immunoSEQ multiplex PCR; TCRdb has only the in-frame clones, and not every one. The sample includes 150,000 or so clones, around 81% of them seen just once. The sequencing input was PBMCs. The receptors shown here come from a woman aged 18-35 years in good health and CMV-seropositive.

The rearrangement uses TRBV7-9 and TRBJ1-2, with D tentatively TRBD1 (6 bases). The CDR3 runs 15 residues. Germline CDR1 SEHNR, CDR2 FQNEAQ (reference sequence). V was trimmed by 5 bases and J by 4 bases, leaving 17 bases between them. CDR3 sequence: CASSQGTSRGYGYTF. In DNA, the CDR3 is TGTGCCAGCAGCCAGGGGACATCCCGTGGCTATGGCTACACCTTC.

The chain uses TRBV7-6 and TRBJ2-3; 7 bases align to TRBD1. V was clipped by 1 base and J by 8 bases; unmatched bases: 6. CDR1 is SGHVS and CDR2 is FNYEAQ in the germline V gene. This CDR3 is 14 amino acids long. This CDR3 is CASSLGGRGRTQYF. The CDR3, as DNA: TGTGCCAGCAGCTTAGGGGGAAGGGGGCGTACGCAGTATTTT.

As DNA, the CDR3 is TGTGCCAGCAGCCGAACGACAGGGCGGTTTTCTACAGATACGCAGTATTTT. This codes for CASSRTTGRFSTDTQYF. This chain connects TRBV28 to TRBJ2-3; the match to TRBD1 covers 7 bases. J was trimmed by 3 bases and V by 6 bases; bases with no gene match: 15. Germline CDR1 MDHEN, CDR2 SYDVKM. This CDR3 region has 17 residues.

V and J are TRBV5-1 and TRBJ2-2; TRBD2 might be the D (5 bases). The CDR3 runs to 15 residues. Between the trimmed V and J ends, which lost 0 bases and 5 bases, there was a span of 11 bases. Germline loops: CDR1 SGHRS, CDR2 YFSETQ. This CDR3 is CASSLELGPTGELFF. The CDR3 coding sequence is TGCGCCAGCAGCTTGGAACTAGGCCCAACCGGGGAGCTGTTTTTT.

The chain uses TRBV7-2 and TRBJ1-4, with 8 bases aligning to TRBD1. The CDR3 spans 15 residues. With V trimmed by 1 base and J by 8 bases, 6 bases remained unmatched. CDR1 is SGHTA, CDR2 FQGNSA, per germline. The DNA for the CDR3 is TGTGCCAGCAGCTTAGTTGGACAGGGCAGGGAAAAACTGTTTTTT. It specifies CASSLVGQGREKLFF.

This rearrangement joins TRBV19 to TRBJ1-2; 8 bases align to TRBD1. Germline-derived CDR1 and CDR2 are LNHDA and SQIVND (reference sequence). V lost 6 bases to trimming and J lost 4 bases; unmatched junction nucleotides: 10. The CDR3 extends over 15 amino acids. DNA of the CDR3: TGTGCCAGTAGAGAACAGGGGGAGGATAGCTATGGCTACACCTTC. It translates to CASREQGEDSYGYTF.

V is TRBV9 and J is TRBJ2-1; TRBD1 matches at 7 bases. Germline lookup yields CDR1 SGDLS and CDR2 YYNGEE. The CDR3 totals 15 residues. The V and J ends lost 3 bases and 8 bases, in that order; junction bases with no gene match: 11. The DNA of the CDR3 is TGTGCCAGCAGCGCTACCGGGACAGAAATCGATGAGCAGTTCTTC. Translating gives CASSATGTEIDEQFF.

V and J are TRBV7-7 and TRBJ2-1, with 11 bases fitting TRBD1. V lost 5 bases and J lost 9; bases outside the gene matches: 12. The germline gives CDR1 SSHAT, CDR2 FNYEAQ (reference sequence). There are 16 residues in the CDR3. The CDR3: CASSATGTGGTGEQFF. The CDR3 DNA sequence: TGTGCCAGCAGCGCCACCGGGACAGGGGGGACTGGTGAGCAGTTCTTC.

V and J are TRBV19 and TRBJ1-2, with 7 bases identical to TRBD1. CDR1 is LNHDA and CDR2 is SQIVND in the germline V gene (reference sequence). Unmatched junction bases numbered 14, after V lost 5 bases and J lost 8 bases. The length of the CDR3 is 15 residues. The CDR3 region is CASSPGAHRGGGYTF. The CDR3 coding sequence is TGTGCCAGTAGTCCCGGTGCGCACAGGGGCGGAGGCTACACCTTC. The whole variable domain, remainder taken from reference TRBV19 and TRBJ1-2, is DGGITQSPKYLFRKEGQNVTLSCEQNLNHDAMYWYRQDPGQGLRLIYYSQIVNDFQKGDIAEGYSVSREKKESFPLTVTSAQKNPTAFYLCASSPGAHRGGGYTFGSGTRLTVV.

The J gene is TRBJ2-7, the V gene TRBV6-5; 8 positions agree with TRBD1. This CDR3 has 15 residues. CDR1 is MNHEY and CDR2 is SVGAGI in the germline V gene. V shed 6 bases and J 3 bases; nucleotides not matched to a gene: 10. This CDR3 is CASSPDRDRFYEQYF. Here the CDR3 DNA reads TGTGCCAGCAGCCCGGACAGGGATCGGTTCTACGAGCAGTACTTC.

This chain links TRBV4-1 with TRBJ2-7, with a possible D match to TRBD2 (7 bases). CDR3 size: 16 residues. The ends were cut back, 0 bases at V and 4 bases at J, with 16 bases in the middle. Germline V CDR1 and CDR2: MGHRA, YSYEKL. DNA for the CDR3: TGCGCCAGCAGCCAAGATTGGGGCGGGGGCGAATACGAGCAGTACTTC. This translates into CASSQDWGGGEYEQYF.

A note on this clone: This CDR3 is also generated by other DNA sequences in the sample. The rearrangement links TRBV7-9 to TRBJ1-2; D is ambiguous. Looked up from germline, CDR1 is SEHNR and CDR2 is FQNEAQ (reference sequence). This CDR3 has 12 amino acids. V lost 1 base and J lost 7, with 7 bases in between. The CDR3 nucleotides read TGTGCCAGCAGCTTAGGAGGAGGTGGCTACACCTTC. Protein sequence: CASSLGGGGYTF.

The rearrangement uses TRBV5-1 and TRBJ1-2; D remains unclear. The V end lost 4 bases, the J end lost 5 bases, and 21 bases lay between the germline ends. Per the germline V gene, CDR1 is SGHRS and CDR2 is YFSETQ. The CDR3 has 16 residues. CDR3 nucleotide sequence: TGCGCCAGCAGCGCCGAATTAACAGCTGATGGATATGGCTACACCTTC. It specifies CASSAELTADGYGYTF.

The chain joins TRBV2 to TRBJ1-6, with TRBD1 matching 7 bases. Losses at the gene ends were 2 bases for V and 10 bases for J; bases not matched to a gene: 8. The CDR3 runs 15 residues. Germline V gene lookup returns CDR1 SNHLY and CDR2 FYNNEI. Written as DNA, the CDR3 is TGTGCCAGCAGTGAAACAGGGGTGGCCAGCTCACCCCTCCACTTT. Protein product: CASSETGVASSPLHF.

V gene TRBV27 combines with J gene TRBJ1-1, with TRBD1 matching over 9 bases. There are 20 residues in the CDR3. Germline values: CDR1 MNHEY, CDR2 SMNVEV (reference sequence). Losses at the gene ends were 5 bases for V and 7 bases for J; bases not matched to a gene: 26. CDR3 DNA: TGTGCCAGCAGTCCTAAGGGAAACCCGGGACAGGGTCGGAGATCGAATGAAGCTTTCTTT. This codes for CASSPKGNPGQGRRSNEAFF.

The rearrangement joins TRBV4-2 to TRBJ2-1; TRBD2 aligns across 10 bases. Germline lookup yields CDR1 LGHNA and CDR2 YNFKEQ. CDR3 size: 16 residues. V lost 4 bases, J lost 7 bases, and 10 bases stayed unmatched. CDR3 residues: CASSLRSGGADNEQFF. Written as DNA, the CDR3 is TGTGCCAGCAGCCTGCGAAGCGGGGGGGCCGATAATGAGCAGTTCTTC.

CDR3 in amino acids: CARRRGQSPTNEKLFF. The CDR3 nucleotides read TGTGCCAGAAGAAGGGGGCAGTCCCCAACTAATGAAAAACTGTTTTTT. The rearrangement joins TRBV21-1 to TRBJ1-4; TRBD1, as called in the table, went unchecked against the DNA. TRBV21-1 is shown as a pseudogene. The CDR3 loop spans 16 amino acids.

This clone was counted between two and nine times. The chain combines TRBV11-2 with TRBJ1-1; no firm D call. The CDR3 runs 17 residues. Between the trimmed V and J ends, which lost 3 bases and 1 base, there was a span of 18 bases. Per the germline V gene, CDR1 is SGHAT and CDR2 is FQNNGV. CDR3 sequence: CASSFVLYREPNTEAFF. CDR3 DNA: TGTGCCAGCAGCTTCGTCCTCTACCGGGAACCGAACACTGAAGCTTTCTTT. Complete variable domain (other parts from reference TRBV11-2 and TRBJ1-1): EAGVAQSPRYKIIEKRQSVAFWCNPISGHATLYWYQQILGQGPKLLIQFQNNGVVDDSQLPKDRFSAERLKGVDSTLKIQPAKLEDSAVYLCASSFVLYREPNTEAFFGQGTRLTVV.

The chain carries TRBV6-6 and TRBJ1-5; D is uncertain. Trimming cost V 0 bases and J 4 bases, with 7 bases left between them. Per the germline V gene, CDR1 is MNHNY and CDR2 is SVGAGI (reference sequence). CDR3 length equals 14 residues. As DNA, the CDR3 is TGTGCCAGCAGTTACTCGACCGGGAATCAGCCCCAGCATTTT. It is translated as CASSYSTGNQPQHF.

CDR3 coding DNA: TGTGCCAGCAGCGTAGGGGACACGACCTCCTACGAGCAGTACTTC. This sequence encodes CASSVGDTTSYEQYF. This chain connects TRBV9 to TRBJ2-7; weak D call: TRBD1 (6 bases). Trimming removed 0 bases at V and 0 bases at J, with 10 bases between. This CDR3 has 15 amino acids. From germline, CDR1 is SGDLS and CDR2 YYNGEE.

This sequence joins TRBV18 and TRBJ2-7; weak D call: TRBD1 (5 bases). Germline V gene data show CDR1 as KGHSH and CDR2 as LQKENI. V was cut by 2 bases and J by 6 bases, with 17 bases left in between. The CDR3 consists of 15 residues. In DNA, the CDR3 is TGTGCCAGCTCACCAGGGGCCAGGGCGTCATCCGAGCAGTACTTC. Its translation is CASSPGARASSEQYF.

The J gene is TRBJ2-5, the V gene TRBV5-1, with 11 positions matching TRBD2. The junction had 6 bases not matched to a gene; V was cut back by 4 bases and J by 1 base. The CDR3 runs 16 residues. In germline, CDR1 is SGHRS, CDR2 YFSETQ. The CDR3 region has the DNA TGCGCCAGCAGCCCGACTAGCGGGGCCAGCCAAGAGACCCAGTACTTC. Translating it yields CASSPTSGASQETQYF. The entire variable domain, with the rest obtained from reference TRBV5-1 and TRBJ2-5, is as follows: KAGVTQTPRYLIKTRGQQVTLSCSPISGHRSVSWYQQTPGQGLQFLFEYFSETQRNKGNFPGRFSGRQFSNSRSEMNVSTLELGDSALYLCASSPTSGASQETQYFGPGTRLLVL.

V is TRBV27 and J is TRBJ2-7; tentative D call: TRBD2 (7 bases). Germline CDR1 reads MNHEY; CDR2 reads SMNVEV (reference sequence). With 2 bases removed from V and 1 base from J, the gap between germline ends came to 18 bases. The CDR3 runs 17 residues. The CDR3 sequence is CASSLGRRGASSYEQYF. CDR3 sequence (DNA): TGTGCCAGCAGTTTAGGACGTCGGGGGGCCTCGTCCTACGAGCAGTACTTC.

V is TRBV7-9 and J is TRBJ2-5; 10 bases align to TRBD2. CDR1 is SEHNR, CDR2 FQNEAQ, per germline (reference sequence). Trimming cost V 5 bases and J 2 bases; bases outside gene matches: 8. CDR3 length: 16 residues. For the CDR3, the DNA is TGTGCCAGCAGCCCGAGGGGTAGCGGGGGGCAAGAGACCCAGTACTTC. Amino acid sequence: CASSPRGSGGQETQYF.

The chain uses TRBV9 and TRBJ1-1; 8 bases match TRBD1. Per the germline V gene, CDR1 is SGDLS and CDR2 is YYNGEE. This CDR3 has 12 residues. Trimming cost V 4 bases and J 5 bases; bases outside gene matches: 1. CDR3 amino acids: CASSRQGTEAFF. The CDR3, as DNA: TGTGCCAGCAGCAGACAGGGGACTGAAGCTTTCTTT.

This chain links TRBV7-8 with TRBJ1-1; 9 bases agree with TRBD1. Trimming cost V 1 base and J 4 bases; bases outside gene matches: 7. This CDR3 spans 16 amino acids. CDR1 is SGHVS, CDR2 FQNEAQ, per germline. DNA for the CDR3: TGTGCCAGCAGCTTAGAGCGGGGACAGGGTTCCACTGAAGCTTTCTTT. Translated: CASSLERGQGSTEAFF.

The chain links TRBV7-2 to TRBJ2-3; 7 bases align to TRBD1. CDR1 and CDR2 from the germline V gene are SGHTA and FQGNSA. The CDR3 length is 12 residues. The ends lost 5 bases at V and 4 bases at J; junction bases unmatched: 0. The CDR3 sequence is CASSGTADTQYF. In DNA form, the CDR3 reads TGTGCCAGCAGCGGGACAGCAGATACGCAGTATTTT.

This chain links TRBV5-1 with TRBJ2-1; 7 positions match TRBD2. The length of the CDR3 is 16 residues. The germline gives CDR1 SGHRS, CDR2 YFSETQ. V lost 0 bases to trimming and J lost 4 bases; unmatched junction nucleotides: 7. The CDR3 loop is CASSLERGGKYNEQFF. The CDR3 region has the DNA TGCGCCAGCAGCTTGGAACGGGGAGGGAAATACAATGAGCAGTTCTTC.

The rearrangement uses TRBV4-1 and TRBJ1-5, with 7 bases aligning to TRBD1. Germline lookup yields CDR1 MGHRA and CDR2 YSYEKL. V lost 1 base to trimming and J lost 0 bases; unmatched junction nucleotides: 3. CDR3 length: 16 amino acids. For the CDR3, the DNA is TGCGCCAGCAGCCAAGTACAGGGGCCTAGCAATCAGCCCCAGCATTTT. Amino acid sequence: CASSQVQGPSNQPQHF.

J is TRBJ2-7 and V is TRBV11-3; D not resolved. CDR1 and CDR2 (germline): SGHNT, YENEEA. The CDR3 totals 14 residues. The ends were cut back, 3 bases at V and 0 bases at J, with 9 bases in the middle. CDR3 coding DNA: TGTGCCAGCAGCTTTGGAGCGAGCTCCTACGAGCAGTACTTC. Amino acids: CASSFGASSYEQYF.

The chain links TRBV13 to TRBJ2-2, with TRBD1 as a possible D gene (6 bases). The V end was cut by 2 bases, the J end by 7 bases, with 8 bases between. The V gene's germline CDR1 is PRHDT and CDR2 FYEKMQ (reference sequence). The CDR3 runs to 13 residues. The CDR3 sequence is CASSLQGNGELFF. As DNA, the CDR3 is TGTGCCAGCAGCTTACAGGGGAACGGGGAGCTGTTTTTT. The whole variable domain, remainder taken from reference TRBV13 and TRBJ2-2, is AAGVIQSPRHLIKEKRETATLKCYPIPRHDTVYWYQQGPGQDPQFLISFYEKMQSDKGSIPDRFSAQQFSDYHSELNMSSLELGDSALYFCASSLQGNGELFFGEGSRLTVL.